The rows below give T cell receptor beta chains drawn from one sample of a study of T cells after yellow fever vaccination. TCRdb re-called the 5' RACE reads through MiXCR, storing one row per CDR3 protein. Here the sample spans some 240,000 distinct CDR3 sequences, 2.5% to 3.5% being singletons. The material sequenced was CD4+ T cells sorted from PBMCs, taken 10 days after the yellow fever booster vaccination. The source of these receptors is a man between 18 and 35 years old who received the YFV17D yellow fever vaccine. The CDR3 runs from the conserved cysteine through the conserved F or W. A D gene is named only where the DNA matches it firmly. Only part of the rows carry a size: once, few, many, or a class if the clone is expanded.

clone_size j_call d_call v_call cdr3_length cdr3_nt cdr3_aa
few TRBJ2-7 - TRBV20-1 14 TGCAGTGCTAGTAAGGGACTGAGGGGCTACGAGCAGTACTTC CSASKGLRGYEQYF
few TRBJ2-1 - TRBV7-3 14 TGTGCCAGCAGCTTAATACAGGGCAGCAATGAGCAGTTCTTC CASSLIQGSNEQFF
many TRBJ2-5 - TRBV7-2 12 TGTGCCAGCAGTGGGGACGTTGAGACCCAGTACTTC CASSGDVETQYF
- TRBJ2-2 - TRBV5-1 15 TGCGCCAGCAGCTTGAGGAGAGTTAAGTCCGGGGAGCTGTTTTTT CASSLRRVKSGELFF
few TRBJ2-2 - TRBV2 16 TGTGCCAGCAGTGAAATGGGGCCAGTGAGTACCGGGGAGCTGTTTTTT CASSEMGPVSTGELFF
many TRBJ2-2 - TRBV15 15 TGTGCCACCAGCAGAGATCCCCGGATCACCGGGGAGCTGTTTTTT CATSRDPRITGELFF
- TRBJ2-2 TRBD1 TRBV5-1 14 TGCGCCAGCAGCACCGACAGGGCGCACGGGGAGCTGTTTTTT CASSTDRAHGELFF
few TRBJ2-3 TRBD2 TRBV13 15 TGTGCCAGCAGCAATGGACTAGCGGGGGCAGATACGCAGTATTTT CASSNGLAGADTQYF
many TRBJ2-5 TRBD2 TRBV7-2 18 TGTGCCAGCAGCCCCAAAGGAGTTAGCGGGGGGGCCTACGAGACCCAGTACTTC CASSPKGVSGGAYETQYF
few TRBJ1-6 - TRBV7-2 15 TGTGCCAGCAGCTTTATCCGGGACCGGTACTCACCCCTCCACTTT CASSFIRDRYSPLHF
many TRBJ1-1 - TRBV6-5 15 TGTGCCAGCAGTTACCACAGTTCCATGAACACTGAAGCTTTCTTT CASSYHSSMNTEAFF
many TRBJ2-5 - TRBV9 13 TGTGCCAGCAGCGCCTCGGGGCAAGAGACCCAGTACTTC CASSASGQETQYF
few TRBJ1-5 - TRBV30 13 TGTGCCTGGAGCGCAGGGGTACCTCAGCCCCAGCATTTT CAWSAGVPQPQHF
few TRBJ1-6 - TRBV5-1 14 TGCGCCAGCAGCTTGGCAGGGAACAATTCACCCCTCCACTTT CASSLAGNNSPLHF
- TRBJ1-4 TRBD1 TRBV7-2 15 TGTGCCAGCAGCCCGAGGGGGACAGGGATTGAAAAACTGTTTTTT CASSPRGTGIEKLFF
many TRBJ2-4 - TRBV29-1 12 TGCAGCGTTGGGGGGCCTGGAGGCATTCAGTACTTC CSVGGPGGIQYF
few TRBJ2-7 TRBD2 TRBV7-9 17 TGTGCCAGCAGCTTAGGGACCGGGACTAGCGTCTCCTACGAGCAGTACTTC CASSLGTGTSVSYEQYF
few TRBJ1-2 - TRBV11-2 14 TGTGCCAGCAGCTTAAGTGCGGCGGCTTTGGGCTACACCTTC CASSLSAAALGYTF
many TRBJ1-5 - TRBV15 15 TGTGCCACCAGCAGAGATTCAAGGAGCAATCAGCCCCAGCATTTT CATSRDSRSNQPQHF
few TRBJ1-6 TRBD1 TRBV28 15 TGTGCCAGCACCCAGGACAGGGGGTTGTATTCACCCCTCCACTTT CASTQDRGLYSPLHF
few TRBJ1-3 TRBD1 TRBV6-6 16 TGTGCCAGCAGTTCAAAGACGACAGGGGCCTTAAACACCATATATTTT CASSSKTTGALNTIYF
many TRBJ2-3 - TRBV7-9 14 TGTGCCAGCAGCCCCACCTGGGGCACAGATACGCAGTATTTT CASSPTWGTDTQYF
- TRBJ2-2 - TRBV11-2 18 TGTGCCAGCAGCTTAGAGTTCGTGGGCGTGGGTGGCACCGGGGAGCTGTTTTTT CASSLEFVGVGGTGELFF
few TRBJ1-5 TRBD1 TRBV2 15 TGTGCCAGCAGTTCCGGGACAGGGAACGGGAAGCCCCAGCATTTT CASSSGTGNGKPQHF
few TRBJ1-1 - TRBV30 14 TGTGCCTGGATCCAGTCTGCTATGAACACTGAAGCTTTCTTT CAWIQSAMNTEAFF
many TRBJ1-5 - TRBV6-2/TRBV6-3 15 TGTGCCAGCAACCGTCCGGACTTCAGCAATCAGCCCCAGCATTTT CASNRPDFSNQPQHF
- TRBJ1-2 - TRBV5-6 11 TGTGCCAGCAGCTTTGAGTATGGCTACACCTTC CASSFEYGYTF
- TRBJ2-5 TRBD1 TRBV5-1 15 TGCGCCAGCAGGTGGACAGGGGGCGTCGGTGAGACCCAGTACTTC CASRWTGGVGETQYF
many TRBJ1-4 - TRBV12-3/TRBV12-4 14 TGTGCCAGCAGTCCCGCGGGGTGGGTCGAAAAACTGTTTTTT CASSPAGWVEKLFF
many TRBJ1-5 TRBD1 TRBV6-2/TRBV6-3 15 TGTGCCAGCAGTTACCAGGGACAGGGCGAGAGGGCCCAGCATTTT CASSYQGQGERAQHF
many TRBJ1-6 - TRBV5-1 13 TGCGCCAGCAGCTTGGATTCAAATTCACCCCTCCACTTT CASSLDSNSPLHF
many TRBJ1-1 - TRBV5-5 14 TGTGCCAGCAGTCCGTGGACGGTGAACACTGAAGCTTTCTTT CASSPWTVNTEAFF
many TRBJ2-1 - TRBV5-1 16 TGCGCCAGCAGCTTGGCCCCCCCAGGTCAACACAATGAGCAGTTCTTC CASSLAPPGQHNEQFF
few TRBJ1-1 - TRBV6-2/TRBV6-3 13 TGTGCCAGCAGTTACCATCCGGACACTGAAGCTTTCTTT CASSYHPDTEAFF
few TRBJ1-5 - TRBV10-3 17 TGTGCCATCAGTGAGGGGAGCACAGGGAGTAATAATCAGCCCCAGCATTTT CAISEGSTGSNNQPQHF
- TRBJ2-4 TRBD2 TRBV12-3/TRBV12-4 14 TGTGCCAGCAGTTTAGTGCGGGGGAAAAACATTCAGTACTTC CASSLVRGKNIQYF
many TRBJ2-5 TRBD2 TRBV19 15 TGTGCCAGTAGAAGACTAGCGGGGAGCCAAGAGACCCAGTACTTC CASRRLAGSQETQYF
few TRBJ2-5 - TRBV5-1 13 TGCGCCAGCAGCGTGGAGTACCAAGAGACCCAGTACTTC CASSVEYQETQYF
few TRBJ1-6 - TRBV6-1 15 TGTGCCAGCACCTCGGACGGAAGATATAATTCACCCCTCCACTTT CASTSDGRYNSPLHF
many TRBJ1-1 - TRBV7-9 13 TGTGCCAGCAGCTTAGCGCCCAATACTGAAGCTTTCTTT CASSLAPNTEAFF
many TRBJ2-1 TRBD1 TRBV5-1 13 TGCGCCAGCAGCAGGGACAGGGACAATGAGCAGTTCTTC CASSRDRDNEQFF
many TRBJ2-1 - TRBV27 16 TGTGCCAGCAGCTCCCCCCTGTCAAGATGGCCGCCTGAGCAGTTCTTC CASSSPLSRWPPEQFF
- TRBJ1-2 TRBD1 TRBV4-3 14 TGCGCCAGCAGGCACAACAGGGGGGACTATGGCTACACCTTC CASRHNRGDYGYTF
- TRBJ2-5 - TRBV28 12 TGTGCCATTACGGACCCCCAAGAGACCCAGTACTTC CAITDPQETQYF
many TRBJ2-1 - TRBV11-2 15 TGTGCCAGCAGAGTCGCCGGGACCTCGAGATGGGAGCAGTTCTTC CASRVAGTSRWEQFF
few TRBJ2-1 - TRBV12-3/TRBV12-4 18 TGTGCCAGCAGTTTTTCGGGGGGCGAGTTTTATTTACTCGATGAGCAGTTCTTC CASSFSGGEFYLLDEQFF
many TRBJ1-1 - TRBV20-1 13 TGCAGTGCTAGAGAAGACGGGAACACTGAAGCTTTCTTT CSAREDGNTEAFF
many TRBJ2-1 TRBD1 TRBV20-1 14 TGCAGTGCTACCCGGACAGGGATTAACAATGAGCAGTTCTTC CSATRTGINNEQFF
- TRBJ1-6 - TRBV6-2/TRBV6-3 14 TGTGCCAGCAATGGGGGGATAAGAAATTCACCCCTCCACTTT CASNGGIRNSPLHF
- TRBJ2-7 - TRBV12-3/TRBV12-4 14 TGTGCCAGCAGTTTAGCGAATGGGTTCTACGAGCAGTACTTC CASSLANGFYEQYF
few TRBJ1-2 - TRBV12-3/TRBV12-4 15 TGTGCCAGCAGCCCCCGTGCCAGAAATAACTATGGCTACACCTTC CASSPRARNNYGYTF
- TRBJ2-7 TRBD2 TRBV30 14 TGTGCCTGGAGTGTCGGGGGGGGCGTCTACGAGCAGTACTTC CAWSVGGGVYEQYF
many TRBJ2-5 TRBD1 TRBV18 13 TGTGCCAGCGTCCGGGACAGACAAGAGACCCAGTACTTC CASVRDRQETQYF